This T cell receptor (beta chain) was identified during a study of blood T cell repertoires in COVID-19. The CDR3 length is 12 residues. V was clipped by 8 bases and J by 3 bases, with 9 bases between them. The germline V gene has CDR1 SGHAT and CDR2 FQNNGV. In this sample, this clone turned up once. Measured with immunoSEQ multiplex PCR; TCRdb has only the in-frame clones, and not every one. This table holds tens of thousands of clones, roughly 70% found once. The sequenced material came from peripheral blood. The rearrangement joins TRBV11-2 to TRBJ2-3; D is undetermined. The clonotype originates from a woman in her sixties or seventies with acute or convalescent COVID-19. The CDR3 here is CASRAVTDTQYF. The CDR3 DNA reads TGTGCCAGCCGAGCTGTGACAGATACGCAGTATTTT.